The clone carrying this T cell receptor (beta chain) appeared a few times. What it binds is not known. Repertoires were generated with immunoSEQ multiplex PCR, while TCRdb's copy carries only in-frame clones and drops some. In the table there are roughly 29,000 clones, over 65% of which are singletons. The sample comes from a study of STAT3 mutations in large granular lymphocyte leukemia. CDR1 MNHNY and CDR2 SVGAGI come from the germline V gene (reference sequence). This CDR3 spans 11 amino acids. With 7 bases removed from V and 6 bases from J, the gap between germline ends came to 6 bases. Broader study findings: Suggested: STAT3 mutation was not the ancestral event for these clonal expansions. Every T-LGLL patient had at least one immunodominant TCRbeta clonotype.

This TCR was sampled from a woman in her fifties or sixties with T-cell large granular lymphocyte leukemia. Some clones in this sample may be carry-over from other donors' samples. The V and J genes are TRBV6-6 and TRBJ2-2; D not certain. The source material was peripheral blood mononuclear cells. The CDR3 reads CASIRAGELFF. DNA of the CDR3: TGTGCCAGCATCCGGGCCGGGGAGCTGTTTTTT.